This T cell receptor (beta chain) was captured in a study of T cells in Graves' hyperthyroidism and ophthalmopathy. Study results and caveats: Ophthalmopathy was separated from stable hyperthyroidism by a 13 V-J model. Also found in blood were most expanded thyroid clonotypes above 0.001.

This clonotype was counted ten times or more. The antigen is not known. The CDR3 consists of 13 residues. CDR1 DFQATT and CDR2 SNEGSKA come from the germline V gene (reference sequence). The source material, RNA transcripts, was used to amplify TCR beta CDR3 regions. First-round RT-PCR of the TCR CDR3 relied on the HTBI primer set. TCRdb reprocessed the multiplex PCR reads with MiXCR, giving one entry per CDR3 protein. The table has 500,000 to 650,000 distinct CDR3 sequences, 35% to 50% seen once. Uncontrolled infections, other autoimmune diseases, pregnancy or lactation led to exclusion of patients. The clonotype comes from an adult woman with Graves' disease, either hyperthyroidism or ophthalmopathy (not recorded which). J is TRBJ1-2 and V is TRBV20-1, with D tentatively TRBD1 (5 bases). Source material: peripheral blood or thyroid tissue (not recorded which). CDR3 bases: TGCAGCGCAAGGGGACCAGGGAACTATGGCTACACCTTC. Amino acids: CSARGPGNYGYTF.